This note documents a single TCR beta chain sequence. Its antigen is unknown. TCRdb ran MiXCR on the reads and lists one entry per CDR3 protein. The sample lists 40,000 to 50,000 distinct CDR3 sequences; over 9% were seen once. This CDR3 is 14 amino acids long. Trimming took 3 bases from V and 0 from J; bases not matched to a gene: 1. This sample is drawn from a study of type 1 regulatory T cells. The wider study: An in vitro protocol generated T-allo10, a Tr1-enriched, alloantigen-specific CD4 T cell product.

Points from the study as a whole: Tr1 cells had a more restricted TCR repertoire than non-Tr1 cells.

The sample comprised cultured non-Tr1 T cells, either the whole culture or a sorted T cell fraction (not recorded which). The sequence derives from a human donor in good health. The chain has TRBV12-3 or TRBV12-4 and TRBJ2-7; 8 nucleotides line up with TRBD1. CDR3 sequence (DNA): TGTGCCAGCAGTTTTACAGGGGGCTCCTACGAGCAGTACTTC. As protein: CASSFTGGSYEQYF.